This entry lists 32 T cell receptor beta chains sequenced from one sample in a study of CD8 T cells in Susac syndrome. The authors reverse transcribed 0.5 to 1 ug RNA with random hexamers. A single record per CDR3 protein comes from TCRdb applying MiXCR to the immunoSEQ multiplex PCR reads. The sample shows around 81,000 distinct CDR3 sequences, roughly 94% of them seen only once. The material sequenced was CD8+ T cells from PBMCs. These receptors came from a human donor with Susac syndrome.

The chain combines TRBV12-3 or TRBV12-4 with TRBJ1-2; D gene ambiguous. Trimming removed 4 bases from V and 3 bases from J, with 12 bases in between. CDR3 length: 14 residues. The DNA for the CDR3 is TGTGCCAGCAGTTCCGCCCTCCGGGACTATGGCTACACCTTC. Amino acid sequence: CASSSALRDYGYTF.

The chain links TRBV7-9 to TRBJ2-1, with 8 bases fitting TRBD2. Germline-derived CDR1 and CDR2 are SEHNR and FQNEAQ (reference sequence). V gave up 5 bases and J gave up 3 bases; unmatched junction bases: 9. This CDR3 has 16 residues. The CDR3 DNA reads TGTGCCAGCAGCGCCCATCGGGAGGGCCTCTACAATGAGCAGTTCTTC. Translation gives CASSAHREGLYNEQFF.

The gene calls are TRBV19 and TRBJ2-3; no definite D call. Between the trimmed V and J ends, which lost 5 bases and 4 bases, there was a span of 7 bases. CDR3 length: 12 amino acids. Germline lookup yields CDR1 LNHDA and CDR2 SQIVND (reference sequence). The CDR3 DNA follows: TGTGCCAGTAGTCCGGAAGCAGATACGCAGTATTTT. Protein sequence: CASSPEADTQYF.

J is TRBJ1-3 and V is TRBV15, with unresolved D. There are 15 residues in the CDR3. The V end was cut by 5 bases, the J end by 3 bases, with 14 bases between. Germline-derived CDR1 and CDR2 are LNHNV and YYDKDF (reference sequence). CDR3 residues: CATSFDGNYGNTIYF. In DNA form, the CDR3 reads TGTGCCACCAGCTTCGACGGTAATTATGGAAACACCATATATTTT.

This rearrangement joins TRBV3-1 to TRBJ2-1; the D gene is possibly TRBD1 (6 bases). Trimming shortened V by 2 bases and J by 3 bases, and 11 bases separated the two germline ends. In germline, CDR1 is LGHDT, CDR2 YNNKEL (reference sequence). The CDR3 contains 15 residues. CDR3: CASSQKGGFYNEQFF. CDR3 coding DNA: TGTGCCAGCAGCCAAAAAGGGGGATTCTACAATGAGCAGTTCTTC.

The chain employs TRBV9 and TRBJ2-3, with unresolved D. Germline assignment: CDR1 SGDLS and CDR2 YYNGEE. Trimming stripped 4 bases from V and 10 bases from J, with 10 bases between. The CDR3 has 11 amino acids. CDR3 sequence reads: CASSPGPPQYF. CDR3 DNA: TGTGCCAGCAGCCCCGGCCCGCCGCAGTATTTT.

This clonotype was counted a single time. This sequence joins TRBV30 and TRBJ1-2; 7 bases line up with TRBD1. The CDR3 spans 14 residues. With V trimmed by 5 bases and J by 2 bases, 8 bases remained unmatched. The germline V gene has CDR1 GTSNPN and CDR2 SVGIG (reference sequence). In nucleotides, the CDR3 is TGTGCCTGGGAAACAGGGGTTGGGAACTATGGCTACACCTTC. Its protein is CAWETGVGNYGYTF.

This chain joins TRBV2 and TRBJ1-4; tentatively, D is TRBD1 (5 bases). Germline V lookup: CDR1 SNHLY, CDR2 FYNNEI. Trimming removed 8 bases from V and 3 bases from J, with 10 bases in between. This CDR3 has 13 residues. The CDR3: CASGSRANEKLFF. The CDR3 DNA sequence: TGTGCCAGCGGAAGCAGGGCTAATGAAAAACTGTTTTTT.

This rearrangement joins TRBV4-1 to TRBJ2-2; the D is unclear. Germline lookup yields CDR1 MGHRA and CDR2 YSYEKL. CDR3 length: 14 amino acids. Trimming stripped 2 bases from V and 9 bases from J, with 13 bases between. This CDR3 is CASSQTSHPWELFF. The CDR3, as DNA: TGCGCCAGCAGCCAAACATCACACCCATGGGAGCTGTTTTTT.

The chain links TRBV7-8 to TRBJ1-3; D remains unclear. This CDR3 has 12 residues. Germline V gene lookup returns CDR1 SGHVS and CDR2 FQNEAQ. The ends were cut back, 5 bases at V and 4 bases at J, with 6 bases in the middle. The CDR3 spells CASSEQGNTIYF. DNA of the CDR3: TGTGCCAGCAGCGAACAGGGAAACACCATATATTTT.

This sequence joins TRBV20-1 and TRBJ1-3; a possible D gene is TRBD1 (5 bases). There are 17 residues in the CDR3. Trimming pared 0 bases from V and 0 bases from J, leaving 15 bases between. The V gene's germline CDR1 is DFQATT and CDR2 SNEGSKA (reference sequence). CDR3 protein: CSARESPTGVSGNTIYF. CDR3 bases: TGCAGTGCTAGAGAGTCCCCTACAGGTGTCTCTGGAAACACCATATATTTT.

The chain combines TRBV29-1 with TRBJ2-7; D possibly matches TRBD1 or TRBD2 (5 bases each). The length of the CDR3 is 13 residues. Trimming took 5 bases from V and 0 from J, leaving 11 bases between them. In germline, CDR1 is SQVTM, CDR2 ANQGSEA. The CDR3 sequence: CSVLEGTSYEQYF. The CDR3 region has the DNA TGCAGCGTTCTTGAAGGGACCTCCTACGAGCAGTACTTC.

The chain uses TRBV29-1 and TRBJ2-1; a weak D match, TRBD2 (6 bases). The germline V gene encodes CDR1 SQVTM and CDR2 ANQGSEA. Trimming cost V 0 bases and J 0 bases, with 18 bases left between them. This CDR3 is 18 amino acids long. The CDR3 DNA reads as TGCAGCGTTGAAGATACCCCTTGGGGGGACTTCTCCTACAATGAGCAGTTCTTC. Its protein product is CSVEDTPWGDFSYNEQFF.

This clonotype appeared a single time. The chain uses TRBV7-2 and TRBJ2-7; TRBD1 is a possible D gene (5 bases). The length of the CDR3 is 14 residues. CDR1 and CDR2 from the germline V gene are SGHTA and FQGNSA. Trimming cost V 2 bases and J 2 bases, with 10 bases left between them. The CDR3 spells CASSLPETAYEQYF. The CDR3 DNA sequence: TGTGCCAGCAGCTTACCCGAGACAGCCTACGAGCAGTACTTC.

The J gene is TRBJ1-1, the V gene TRBV12-3 or TRBV12-4, with TRBD1 matching 8 bases. The V gene end was trimmed by 7 bases and the J gene end by 5 bases; junction bases not matched to a gene: 9. The CDR3 has 14 amino acids. As DNA, the CDR3 is TGTGCCAGCACCGAGTCAGGGGGCAGTACTGAAGCTTTCTTT. It codes for CASTESGGSTEAFF.

The chain recombines TRBV3-1 with TRBJ1-1; tentatively, D is TRBD1 (6 bases). Germline V gene data show CDR1 as LGHDT and CDR2 as YNNKEL (reference sequence). CDR3 length: 14 amino acids. V shed 1 base and J shed 3 bases, with 9 bases lying between them. This CDR3 reads CASSQVQGYTEAFF. The CDR3 DNA sequence: TGTGCCAGCAGCCAAGTCCAGGGGTACACTGAAGCTTTCTTT.

The chain carries TRBV6-5 and TRBJ2-2; tentatively, D is TRBD1 (6 bases). The CDR3 totals 16 residues. Germline-derived CDR1 and CDR2 are MNHEY and SVGAGI. Between the trimmed V and J ends, which lost 0 bases and 7 bases, there was a span of 15 bases. In nucleotides, the CDR3 is TGTGCCAGCAGTTACTCGGGGCAGGGGTATGGCGGGGAGCTGTTTTTT. This codes for CASSYSGQGYGGELFF.

This chain uses TRBV2 with TRBJ2-5; D is undetermined. V lost 4 bases to trimming and J lost 2 bases, with 11 bases between them. This CDR3 is built from 14 residues. CDR1 and CDR2 from the germline V gene are SNHLY and FYNNEI. CDR3 in amino acids: CASSATVAQETQYF. The CDR3 DNA sequence: TGTGCCAGCAGTGCCACAGTCGCGCAAGAGACCCAGTACTTC. Together with reference TRBV2 and TRBJ2-5, the CDR3 gives the full variable domain: EPEVTQTPSHQVTQMGQEVILRCVPISNHLYFYWYRQILGQKVEFLVSFYNNEISEKSEIFDDQFSVERPDGSNFTLKIRSTKLEDSAMYFCASSATVAQETQYFGPGTRLLVL.

The chain employs TRBV9 and TRBJ2-5; possibly TRBD1 for D (6 bases). The CDR3 covers 16 residues. The germline CDR1 and CDR2 sequences are SGDLS and YYNGEE. The V gene lost 3 bases and the J gene lost 5 bases, with 20 bases spanning the gap. The CDR3 DNA sequence: TGTGCCAGCAGCGAGGGGGTGGTGGACCCTAGGGAGACCCAGTACTTC. This codes for CASSEGVVDPRETQYF. The complete variable domain, with remaining parts taken from reference TRBV9 and TRBJ2-5, reads DSGVTQTPKHLITATGQRVTLRCSPRSGDLSVYWYQQSLDQGLQFLIQYYNGEERAKGNILERFSAQQFPDLHSELNLSSLELGDSALYFCASSEGVVDPRETQYFGPGTRLLVL.

As regards this clonotype: A junction boundary mismatches the germline segment, possibly from a read error. This chain connects TRBV7-7 to TRBJ2-7; D is ambiguous. This CDR3 is built from 14 residues. CDR1 is SSHAT and CDR2 is FNYEAQ in the germline V gene (reference sequence). The CDR3 nucleotides are TGTGCTAGCAGCTTGGCGCAGGACTCCTACGAGCAGTACTTC. Translated: CASSLAQDSYEQYF.

This clonotype was seen a handful of times. This chain connects TRBV29-1 to TRBJ2-7; D is unclear. The CDR3 is 12 amino acids. The V gene's germline CDR1 is SQVTM and CDR2 ANQGSEA. Trimming shortened V by 3 bases and J by 5 bases, and 11 bases separated the two germline ends. CDR3 sequence reads: CSVDGVGHEQYF. The CDR3 coding sequence is TGCAGCGTTGATGGGGTGGGTCACGAGCAGTACTTC.

V usage is TRBV7-9 and J usage is TRBJ2-7; TRBD2 agrees at 15 bases. This CDR3 region has 18 residues. Germline values: CDR1 SEHNR, CDR2 FQNEAQ (reference sequence). V dropped 2 bases and J dropped 0; count of bases not matched to a gene: 5. Here the CDR3 reads CASSLKGLAGGFSYEQYF. In nucleotides, the CDR3 is TGTGCCAGCAGCTTAAAGGGACTAGCGGGAGGATTCTCCTACGAGCAGTACTTC.

This chain links TRBV27 with TRBJ1-5; D perhaps matches TRBD1 (6 bases). This CDR3 is built from 13 residues. Germline loops: CDR1 MNHEY, CDR2 SMNVEV (reference sequence). V gave up 2 bases and J gave up 5 bases, with 7 bases separating them. The CDR3 here is CASSLRGDQPQHF. The CDR3, as DNA: TGTGCCAGCAGTTTAAGGGGGGATCAGCCCCAGCATTTT.

The chain links TRBV27 to TRBJ2-7; 8 bases align to TRBD2. This CDR3 has 16 residues. From germline, CDR1 is MNHEY and CDR2 SMNVEV (reference sequence). V gave up 6 bases and J gave up 3 bases; unmatched junction bases: 13. In nucleotides, the CDR3 is TGTGCCAGCAGATTCTCGGGAGGGGCGCTTATCTACGAGCAGTACTTC. Protein: CASRFSGGALIYEQYF.

The chain carries TRBV19 and TRBJ2-5; TRBD1 matches 7 bases. This CDR3 contains 14 residues. The V gene's germline CDR1 is LNHDA and CDR2 SQIVND (reference sequence). The ends lost 3 bases at V and 5 bases at J; junction bases unmatched: 6. CDR3 amino acids: CASSIRRGKETQYF. The CDR3 bases are TGTGCCAGTAGTATTCGCAGGGGGAAGGAGACCCAGTACTTC. Looking up the rest from reference TRBV19 and TRBJ2-5 gives the full variable domain: DGGITQSPKYLFRKEGQNVTLSCEQNLNHDAMYWYRQDPGQGLRLIYYSQIVNDFQKGDIAEGYSVSREKKESFPLTVTSAQKNPTAFYLCASSIRRGKETQYFGPGTRLLVL.

V gene TRBV6-6 combines with J gene TRBJ2-7, with 7 bases aligning to TRBD1. This CDR3 region has 12 residues. CDR1 is MNHNY and CDR2 is SVGAGI in the germline V gene (reference sequence). With 6 bases clipped from V and 5 bases from J, the junction kept 4 bases outside the gene matches. CDR3 in DNA: TGTGCCAGCAGGACCACAGGGGACGAGCAGTACTTC. Protein sequence: CASRTTGDEQYF.

The genes are TRBV4-3 and TRBJ2-3, with TRBD2 as a possible D gene (5 bases). This CDR3 is built from 13 residues. V shed 0 bases and J shed 4 bases, with 5 bases lying between them. The germline CDR1 and CDR2 sequences are LGHNA and YSLEER. CDR3 sequence reads: CASSQERADTQYF. The DNA for the CDR3 is TGCGCCAGCAGCCAAGAGCGGGCAGATACGCAGTATTTT.

The chain is built from TRBV5-1 and TRBJ2-5; 11 bases agree with TRBD2. The CDR3 has 15 residues. Losses at the gene ends were 4 bases for V and 3 bases for J; bases not matched to a gene: 5. Germline CDR1 reads SGHRS; CDR2 reads YFSETQ. The CDR3 nucleotides read TGCGCCAGCAGCCCGGGACTAGCGGATGAAGAGACCCAGTACTTC. Protein product: CASSPGLADEETQYF.

V is TRBV12-3 or TRBV12-4 and J is TRBJ2-6; 7 nucleotides match TRBD1. With V trimmed by 6 bases and J by 7 bases, 12 bases remained unmatched. This CDR3 region has 16 residues. CDR3: CASSAPTGKGANVLTF. The DNA for the CDR3 is TGTGCCAGCAGCGCTCCGACAGGGAAAGGCGCCAACGTCCTGACTTTC.

This chain connects TRBV10-3 to TRBJ1-2; weak D call: TRBD1 (5 bases). The CDR3 is 14 residues long. Trimming took off 4 bases at V and 3 bases at J, with 12 bases between the two ends. Germline assignment: CDR1 ENHRY and CDR2 SYGVKD. The CDR3 nucleotides are TGTGCCATCAGTGTGGCCGGGGGAGACTATGGCTACACCTTC. Protein: CAISVAGGDYGYTF.

This chain links TRBV7-2 with TRBJ2-5, with 11 bases identical to TRBD2. The V gene end was trimmed by 4 bases and the J gene end by 2 bases; junction bases not matched to a gene: 12. The CDR3 runs 18 residues. Germline-derived CDR1 and CDR2 are SGHTA and FQGNSA. The CDR3: CASSSRPGLAGQQETQYF. The CDR3 coding sequence is TGTGCCAGCAGCTCCCGCCCCGGACTAGCGGGTCAACAAGAGACCCAGTACTTC.

V gene TRBV5-6 combines with J gene TRBJ2-5, with D uncertain. CDR1 and CDR2 (germline): SGHDT, YYEEEE. This CDR3 contains 14 residues. Trimming pared 5 bases from V and 0 bases from J, leaving 11 bases between. CDR3 bases: TGTGCCAGCAGTTACCCCCGGTACCAAGAGACCCAGTACTTC. Translating it yields CASSYPRYQETQYF.